The entry below gives a single TCR beta chain sequence along with its context. The sample belongs to a study of cytomegalovirus exposure and HLA in healthy donors. V dropped 3 bases and J dropped 9 bases, with 18 bases sitting between them. The CDR3 runs 13 residues. Germline values: CDR1 GTSNPN, CDR2 SVGIG (reference sequence). Primers for the PCR totalled 60 Vbeta and 13 Jbeta. TCRdb's copy holds only in-frame clones and misses some; the assay was immunoSEQ multiplex PCR. The sample holds around 170,000 clones, more than 80% seen once. The chain combines TRBV30 with TRBJ2-7, with D perhaps TRBD1 (5 bases). The sequence came from a woman between 50 and 59 years old in good health and CMV-seropositive. The material sequenced was PBMCs. The DNA for the CDR3 is TGTGCCTGGAGCCTTGGCAAGGGGATTCGGCAGTACTTC. Translated, it gives CAWSLGKGIRQYF.